The source of this TCR beta chain is a study of cytomegalovirus exposure and HLA in healthy donors. Points from the study as a whole: Apparent HLA restriction characterized most CMV-associated TCR beta chains in a later analysis. V- and J-gene trimming in TCR beta was tied to a missense DCLRE1C variant by an analysis performed later.

Those who donated were healthy bone marrow donors. The PCR ran on 60 Vbeta and 13 Jbeta primers. The data were produced by immunoSEQ multiplex PCR, yet TCRdb's version contains in-frame clones alone and is incomplete. Among about 95,000 clones listed, 60% to 80% were seen once. The CDR3 spans 15 residues. V dropped 5 bases and J dropped 9 bases, with 23 bases sitting between them. The germline CDR1 and CDR2 sequences are MNHNY and SVGAGI (reference sequence). On this clone: Its antigen is not known.

The sample consisted of PBMCs. The rearrangement uses TRBV6-6 and TRBJ2-7, with a possible D match to TRBD2 (6 bases). This clonotype was obtained from a woman in her fifties or sixties in good health and CMV-seropositive. This CDR3 is CASSNVEGKSVGQYF. For the CDR3, the DNA is TGTGCCAGCAGTAATGTGGAGGGAAAGTCTGTAGGGCAGTACTTC.